One and the same sample provided the 20 T cell receptor beta chains below, sequenced in a study of human T cells and chemical hapten exposure. Time point meaning: pre-sensitization, week 0. Treatment of the sample: therapeutic diphenylcyclopropenone sensitization with weekly scalp DPC. TCRdb reprocessed the RACE reads via MiXCR and lists one record per CDR3 protein. In the table there are 300,000 to 450,000 distinct CDR3 sequences, 5.1% of which are singletons. Sequencing was performed on whole blood, taken in connection with sensitization to the hapten diphenylcyclopropenone (DPC). These receptors were obtained from a woman aged 50 to 60 with alopecia areata. Some clones in this sample may be carry-over from other donors' samples.

This clonotype was observed at least ten times. V and J are TRBV12-3 or TRBV12-4 and TRBJ2-5; TRBD2 agrees at 12 bases. V lost 3 bases and J lost 5; bases outside the gene matches: 4. The CDR3 runs to 15 residues. CDR3 sequence: CASSFTSGGLETQYF. The CDR3 DNA follows: TGTGCCAGCAGTTTTACTAGCGGGGGGCTTGAGACCCAGTACTTC.

V is TRBV3-1 and J is TRBJ2-1, with a tentative D call TRBD1 (6 bases). Trimming stripped 4 bases from V and 3 bases from J, with 10 bases between. This CDR3 has 14 residues. CDR1 is LGHDT, CDR2 YNNKEL, per germline (reference sequence). CDR3 sequence reads: CASSRQEVYNEQFF. The CDR3 DNA sequence: TGTGCCAGCAGCCGACAGGAGGTCTACAATGAGCAGTTCTTC.

This sequence joins TRBV10-2 and TRBJ1-1; 7 bases are shared with TRBD1. Trimming cost V 3 bases and J 11 bases; bases outside gene matches: 12. The CDR3 runs to 14 residues. Per germline, CDR1 WSHSY and CDR2 SAAADI. The chain's CDR3 is CASSDETGFQVAFF. In nucleotides, the CDR3 is TGCGCCAGCAGTGATGAGACAGGGTTTCAAGTGGCTTTCTTT.

This clonotype was detected ten times or more. The chain recombines TRBV12-3 or TRBV12-4 with TRBJ1-1; possibly TRBD1 for D (5 bases). The ends were cut back, 1 base at V and 11 bases at J, with 17 bases in the middle. The CDR3 is made up of 14 amino acids. CDR3 in DNA: TGTGCCAGCAGTTTAGACAGCTCCACTGGGGGGGCTTTCTTT. It translates to CASSLDSSTGGAFF.

The J gene is TRBJ1-2, the V gene TRBV2; D ambiguous. Germline V gene data show CDR1 as SNHLY and CDR2 as FYNNEI. The CDR3 contains 14 residues. The V gene lost 0 bases and the J gene lost 8 bases, with 13 bases spanning the gap. CDR3 region: CASSEAKGSRGYTF. The CDR3 DNA is TGTGCCAGCAGTGAAGCGAAGGGTTCCAGGGGCTACACCTTC.

Ten or more counts support this clonotype. This chain connects TRBV20-1 to TRBJ2-1; tentatively, D is TRBD2 (6 bases). This CDR3 region has 15 residues. Per germline, CDR1 DFQATT and CDR2 SNEGSKA (reference sequence). The V end lost 6 bases, the J end lost 0 bases, and 15 bases lay between the germline ends. Here the CDR3 DNA reads TGCAGTGCAGCCCCTACGACTAGCTCCTACAATGAGCAGTTCTTC. Translation: CSAAPTTSSYNEQFF.

CDR3 amino acids: CATSRDGAGNQPQHF. The CDR3 DNA follows: TGTGCCACCAGCAGAGATGGGGCAGGCAATCAGCCCCAGCATTTT. The rearrangement joins TRBV15 to TRBJ1-5; D is possibly TRBD1 (5 bases). The CDR3 spans 15 residues. Looked up from germline, CDR1 is LNHNV and CDR2 is YYDKDF (reference sequence). The V gene lost 0 bases and the J gene lost 2 bases, with 8 bases spanning the gap.

This clonotype was recorded many times. This sequence joins TRBV5-1 and TRBJ1-1, with D unclear. V shed 4 bases and J shed 1 base, with 11 bases lying between them. The germline CDR1 and CDR2 sequences are SGHRS and YFSETQ. CDR3 length equals 14 residues. The CDR3 sequence is CASSPTQANTEAFF. The CDR3 bases are TGCGCCAGCAGCCCAACACAAGCGAACACTGAAGCTTTCTTT. The whole variable domain, filled in from reference TRBV5-1 and TRBJ1-1, reads KAGVTQTPRYLIKTRGQQVTLSCSPISGHRSVSWYQQTPGQGLQFLFEYFSETQRNKGNFPGRFSGRQFSNSRSEMNVSTLELGDSALYLCASSPTQANTEAFFGQGTRLTVV.

This clonotype was detected a few times. The chain combines TRBV29-1 with TRBJ1-4; D gene ambiguous. The V gene lost 5 bases and the J gene lost 8 bases, with 18 bases spanning the gap. CDR1 and CDR2 (germline): SQVTM, ANQGSEA. The CDR3 spans 14 residues. CDR3 in DNA: TGCAGCGTTCAAGGAGGGAGCCTTGGGGAAAAACTGTTTTTT. This encodes CSVQGGSLGEKLFF.

V is TRBV9 and J is TRBJ2-1, with 11 nucleotides matching TRBD2. J was trimmed by 8 bases and V by 0 bases; bases with no gene match: 7. The germline V gene encodes CDR1 SGDLS and CDR2 YYNGEE. CDR3 length equals 16 residues. CDR3 DNA: TGTGCCAGCAGCGTAGATGCGACTAGCGGGATCGATGAGCAGTTCTTC. Its protein is CASSVDATSGIDEQFF.

This clonotype was observed a few times. The chain links TRBV12-3 or TRBV12-4 to TRBJ1-6, with TRBD1 matching 8 bases. J was trimmed by 8 bases and V by 3 bases; bases with no gene match: 3. The CDR3 has 14 amino acids. This CDR3 reads CASSFETGDSPLHF. CDR3 DNA: TGTGCCAGCAGTTTCGAGACAGGGGATTCACCCCTCCACTTT.

This clonotype has at least ten counts. The CDR3 loop is CAGGRDSPYEQYF. The CDR3 DNA sequence: TGTGCCGGAGGAAGGGACAGCCCTTACGAGCAGTACTTC. This chain connects TRBV6-1 to TRBJ2-7, with 7 bases matching TRBD1. The CDR3 runs 13 residues. With 11 bases clipped from V and 4 bases from J, the junction kept 11 bases outside the gene matches. Germline loops: CDR1 MNHNS, CDR2 SASEGT.

This clonotype was observed a few times. The rearrangement joins TRBV5-1 to TRBJ1-1; 8 positions match TRBD1. CDR3 length equals 14 residues. The germline V gene has CDR1 SGHRS and CDR2 YFSETQ. Unmatched junction bases numbered 12, after V lost 3 bases and J lost 11 bases. The CDR3 reads CASSSGTGGEGAFF. The CDR3 DNA follows: TGCGCCAGCAGCTCGGGGACAGGCGGCGAGGGCGCTTTCTTT.

This clonotype has only a few counts. CDR3 DNA: TGTGCCAGCAGCTTGGCCACCGGAAAAGAGACCCAGTACTTC. As protein: CASSLATGKETQYF. The chain uses TRBV5-4 and TRBJ2-5; no definite D call. The CDR3 contains 14 residues. V was pared by 0 bases and J by 3 bases, with 9 bases between. Germline V gene sequence: CDR1 SGHNT, CDR2 YYREEE (reference sequence).

The chain has TRBV4-3 and TRBJ2-1; 9 bases are shared with TRBD2. CDR3 length: 15 residues. With V trimmed by 1 base and J by 6 bases, 4 bases remained unmatched. Germline-derived CDR1 and CDR2 are LGHNA and YSLEER. The CDR3 is CASSQGPAGGNEQFF. The CDR3 DNA follows: TGCGCCAGCAGCCAAGGACCAGCGGGAGGCAATGAGCAGTTCTTC.

This clonotype was picked up many times. The DNA for the CDR3 is TGTGCCAGCAGTACGGACAGAGACTACGAGCAGTACTTC. It encodes CASSTDRDYEQYF. The chain employs TRBV3-1 and TRBJ2-7, with D perhaps matching TRBD1 (6 bases). Germline lookup yields CDR1 LGHDT and CDR2 YNNKEL (reference sequence). The CDR3 is made up of 13 amino acids. V was shortened by 6 bases and J by 3 bases, with 12 bases between the two germline ends.

The chain links TRBV29-1 to TRBJ2-3, with D tentatively TRBD1 (5 bases). Between the trimmed V and J ends, which lost 5 bases and 4 bases, there was a span of 13 bases. CDR3 length: 13 residues. CDR1 and CDR2 (germline): SQVTM, ANQGSEA. The chain's CDR3 is CSVSPGRADTQYF. The DNA for the CDR3 is TGCAGCGTTTCCCCAGGCAGGGCAGATACGCAGTATTTT.

This chain joins TRBV6-1 and TRBJ2-2; 11 bases are shared with TRBD2. Trimming took 10 bases from V and 7 from J; bases not matched to a gene: 8. This CDR3 region has 14 residues. From germline, CDR1 is MNHNS and CDR2 SASEGT. CDR3 protein: CATNPGLAVGELFF. CDR3 nucleotide sequence: TGTGCCACAAACCCGGGACTAGCGGTCGGGGAGCTGTTTTTT.

This clonotype has only a few counts. The chain couples TRBV12-3 or TRBV12-4 to TRBJ2-2; D unresolved. Trimming removed 7 bases at V and 5 bases at J, with 11 bases between. This CDR3 comprises 13 residues. This chain's CDR3 is CASTPYPTGELFF. Here the CDR3 DNA reads TGTGCCAGCACCCCATACCCAACCGGGGAGCTGTTTTTT.

This clonotype has a count of ten or more. The V gene is TRBV6-5, the J gene TRBJ2-3; 10 bases are a match to TRBD2. Germline V gives CDR1 MNHEY, CDR2 SVGAGI. The CDR3 loop spans 15 amino acids. J gave up 3 bases and V 8 bases, and 8 bases lay outside the gene matches. CDR3 amino acids: CASRSGGAGTDTQYF. The CDR3 nucleotides are TGTGCCAGCCGAAGCGGGGGGGCCGGGACAGATACGCAGTATTTT.